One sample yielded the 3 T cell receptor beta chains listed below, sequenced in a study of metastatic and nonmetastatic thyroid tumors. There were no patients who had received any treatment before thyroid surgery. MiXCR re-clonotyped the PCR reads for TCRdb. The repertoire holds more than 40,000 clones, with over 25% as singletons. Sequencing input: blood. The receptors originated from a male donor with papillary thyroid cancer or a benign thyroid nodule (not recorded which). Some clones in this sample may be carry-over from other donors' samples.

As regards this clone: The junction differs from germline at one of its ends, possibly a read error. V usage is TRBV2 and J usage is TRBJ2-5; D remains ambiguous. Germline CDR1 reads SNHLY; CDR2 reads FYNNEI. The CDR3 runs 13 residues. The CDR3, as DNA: TGTGCCAGCATCGAGGCTGCCCGAGAGGCCCAGTACTTC. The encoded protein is CASIEAAREAQYF.

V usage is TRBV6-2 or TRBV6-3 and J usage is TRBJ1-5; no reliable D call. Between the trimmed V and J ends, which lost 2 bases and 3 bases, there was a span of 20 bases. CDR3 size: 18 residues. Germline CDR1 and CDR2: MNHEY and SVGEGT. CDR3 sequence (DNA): TGTGCCAGCAGTTACCCCTCGGCAGGCGCGGATTTCAATCAGCCCCAGCATTTT. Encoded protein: CASSYPSAGADFNQPQHF.

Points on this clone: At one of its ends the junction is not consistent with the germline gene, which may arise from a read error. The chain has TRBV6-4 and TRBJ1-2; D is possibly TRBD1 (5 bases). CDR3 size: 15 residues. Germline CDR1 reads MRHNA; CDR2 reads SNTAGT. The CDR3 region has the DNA TGTGCCAGCATTGACGACAGCTACTCTAACTATTGCTACACCTTC. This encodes CASIDDSYSNYCYTF.